One and the same sample provided the 5 T cell receptor beta chains below, sequenced in a study of shared clonotypes between healthy human individuals. Method: immunoSEQ multiplex PCR; TCRdb's copy keeps in-frame clones and lacks some. This table has 800,000 to 1,200,000 clones, about four fifths appearing once. Sequenced: memory CD4+ T cells from PBMCs. Subset of the sample: CD45RA-negative fraction. The receptors were gathered from a man younger than 35 in good health. Some clones in this sample may be carry-over from other donors' samples.

The CDR3 bases are TGTGCCAGTAGAGGAATCTATGGCTACACCTTC. As protein: CASRGIYGYTF. The chain combines TRBV19 with TRBJ1-2; no firm D call. The CDR3 has 11 residues. V was clipped by 6 bases and J by 4 bases, with 6 bases between them. Germline CDR1 is LNHDA and CDR2 is SQIVND (reference sequence).

The J gene is TRBJ2-5, the V gene TRBV27; 12 bases align to TRBD2. This CDR3 has 17 amino acids. Trimming removed 7 bases from V and 2 bases from J; junction bases left unmatched: 11. CDR1 is MNHEY, CDR2 SMNVEV, per germline (reference sequence). CDR3 DNA: TGTGCCAGCACCGAGACCGGGACTAGCGGGCCACAAGAGACCCAGTACTTC. It yields the protein CASTETGTSGPQETQYF.

The rearrangement joins TRBV9 to TRBJ1-5; no reliable D call. The CDR3 loop spans 12 amino acids. Trimming left V 4 bases short and J 5 bases short, with 7 bases between. The germline CDR1 and CDR2 sequences are SGDLS and YYNGEE. As DNA, the CDR3 is TGTGCCAGCAGCTCCGGCGATCAGCCCCAGCATTTT. Its protein is CASSSGDQPQHF.

This chain connects TRBV28 to TRBJ1-4; possible D gene TRBD1, 5 bases. CDR1 and CDR2 from the germline V gene are MDHEN and SYDVKM. The CDR3 is made up of 15 amino acids. V lost 3 bases, J lost 8 bases, and 16 bases lay in between. CDR3 coding DNA: TGTGCCAGCAGTTTTAACCGGGACGTAGAGGAAAAACTGTTTTTT. Its protein is CASSFNRDVEEKLFF.

The chain combines TRBV28 with TRBJ2-1; 14 positions match TRBD2. Trimming removed 7 bases from V and 5 bases from J; junction bases left unmatched: 7. The CDR3 is 16 amino acids. Germline loops: CDR1 MDHEN, CDR2 SYDVKM. The CDR3 protein is CASIETSGRANNEQFF. The CDR3 nucleotides read TGTGCCAGCATTGAGACTAGCGGGAGGGCAAACAATGAGCAGTTCTTC.